The T cell receptor (beta chain) described here comes from a study of tumor-infiltrating lymphocytes in primary liver carcinoma. Study-wide results and limits: The 250 largest clones made up significantly more of tumor than blood repertoires (p = 0.039). Tumor-adjacent and tumor-blood pairs showed less overlap than tumor region pairs. CD4+ and CD8+ repertoires could not be compared in these unsorted bulk samples.

The study extracted blood RNA from unsorted whole blood and also extracted germline DNA. It was before surgery that approximately 4 milliliters of peripheral blood were collected. About this clonotype itself: What it binds is not known. This clone may be a read error of a much larger clone one base away.

CDR3 size: 13 residues. Between the trimmed V and J ends, which lost 8 bases and 5 bases, there was a span of 13 bases. A primer in the constant region served to generate TCR beta cDNA from 450 to 600 ng of total RNA. What produced the TCR beta libraries was three nested multiplex PCR rounds using slightly modified ARM-PCR. For roughly 11 cycles apiece, the opening two PCR rounds ran with TRBV1-TRBV30 forward primers and a C-beta reverse primer. TCRdb recomputed calls from the multiplex PCR reads with MiXCR, one row per CDR3 protein. Of 300,000 to 400,000 distinct CDR3 sequences in the sample, 65% were seen once.

This receptor was identified in a middle-aged man with primary liver carcinoma and hepatitis B virus infection. The rearrangement joins TRBV12-3 or TRBV12-4 to TRBJ2-1; tentative D call: TRBD2 (6 bases). The sample consisted of peripheral blood. The CDR3 nucleotides are TGTGCCAGCGCCGGGGACTCTGACAATGAGCAGTTCTTC. It codes for CASAGDSDNEQFF.